The entry below gives a single TCR beta chain sequence along with its context. Cohort placement rested on clinical history that participants reported themselves. Donors in Cohort 3 who had recovered were those with two negative PCRs, healthcare professional clearance, or resolution of their symptoms. The data were obtained in a study of blood T cell repertoires in COVID-19. Study-level information: Italy, Spain and the United States were the sources of the convalescent and acute COVID-19 samples.

Sequencing used immunoSEQ multiplex PCR; TCRdb keeps in-frame clones, though not all of them. The sample includes more than 150,000 clones, 75% to 85% of them seen just once. With V trimmed by 2 bases and J by 4 bases, 3 bases remained unmatched. This CDR3 region has 14 residues. Germline-derived CDR1 and CDR2 are MDHEN and SYDVKM. The receptor's source is a man in his forties or fifties who had recovered from COVID-19. The chain carries TRBV28 and TRBJ2-7, with 9 nucleotides matching TRBD2. Source material: PBMCs or T cells enriched from blood (not recorded which). The CDR3 region is CASSLAGGLYEQYF. In DNA form, the CDR3 reads TGTGCCAGCAGTTTAGCGGGAGGGTTGTACGAGCAGTACTTC.